The 32 T cell receptor beta chains reported below all come from one sample, sequenced in a study of blood T cells in healthy people across ages (dated by TCRdb to the mid-2010s). The library came from 5' RACE. Data came from an Illumina HiSeq 2500. A second PCR of about 7 to 12 cycles was run with a J-beta primer mix and a sample-barcoded 5' primer. TCRdb took the public reads, trimmed them with fastp at Q25, ran MiXCR for clone calling and kept in-frame beta chains. Each CDR3 protein appears once, grouped with its most common genes and DNA. In all, the sample holds approximately 770,000 distinct CDR3 sequences, and 58% of those were seen once. The top ten hold roughly 20% of the sample. The sequencing sample was made of blood. Receptor source: a young man in good health.

The chain carries TRBV28 and TRBJ2-1; D might be TRBD2 (5 bases). V lost 7 bases, J lost 4 bases, and 17 bases lay in between. The CDR3 has 15 residues. Germline CDR1 reads MDHEN; CDR2 reads SYDVKM. The CDR3 DNA reads TGTGCCAGCAACGCGGTAGGAGGCCTATACAATGAGCAGTTCTTC. Residues: CASNAVGGLYNEQFF.

Ten or more counts support this clonotype. The J gene is TRBJ2-1, the V gene TRBV7-2; 9 bases agree with TRBD2. There are 15 residues in the CDR3. Losses at the gene ends were 3 bases for V and 4 bases for J; bases not matched to a gene: 4. The germline V gene encodes CDR1 SGHTA and CDR2 FQGNSA. Written as DNA, the CDR3 is TGTGCCAGCAGCTTCCTAGCGGGGATATACAATGAGCAGTTCTTC. It translates to CASSFLAGIYNEQFF. Drawing the rest from reference TRBV7-2 and TRBJ2-1, the complete variable domain is GAGVSQSPSNKVTEKGKDVELRCDPISGHTALYWYRQSLGQGLEFLIYFQGNSAPDKSGLPSDRFSAERTGGSVSTLTIQRTQQEDSAVYLCASSFLAGIYNEQFFGPGTRLTVL.

This clonotype has more than one count but fewer than ten. The CDR3, as DNA: TGCAGTGCTAGAGATATTAGCGCAGATACGCAGTATTTT. It codes for CSARDISADTQYF. This chain joins TRBV20-1 and TRBJ2-3; a possible D gene is TRBD2 (5 bases). Germline assignment: CDR1 DFQATT and CDR2 SNEGSKA (reference sequence). V lost 0 bases, J lost 4 bases, and 8 bases lay in between. There are 13 residues in the CDR3.

This clonotype has a single count. This chain connects TRBV6-5 to TRBJ2-1; maybe TRBD1 (5 bases). Per the germline V gene, CDR1 is MNHEY and CDR2 is SVGAGI. Trimming removed 6 bases from V and 8 bases from J, with 20 bases in between. The CDR3 covers 15 residues. In DNA, the CDR3 is TGTGCCAGCAGCCGGACGAGAAAACAGGCAGATGAGCAGTTCTTC. As protein: CASSRTRKQADEQFF.

This clonotype occurred a few times. This chain connects TRBV20-1 to TRBJ1-6; 8 nucleotides agree with TRBD1. The germline V gene has CDR1 DFQATT and CDR2 SNEGSKA (reference sequence). The J segment lost 8 bases and the V segment lost 4 bases, leaving 10 bases of the junction unmatched. The CDR3 loop spans 15 amino acids. Here the CDR3 DNA reads TGCAGTGCTATGACGGACAGGGCTAGGGATTCACCCCTCCACTTT. Translation gives CSAMTDRARDSPLHF.

The V call is TRBV11-2, the J call TRBJ2-1, with TRBD2 matching 15 bases. Looked up from germline, CDR1 is SGHAT and CDR2 is FQNNGV. This CDR3 spans 17 amino acids. J gave up 9 bases and V 3 bases, and 9 bases lay outside the gene matches. The CDR3 coding sequence is TGTGCCAGCAGCTTCACCGGGACTAGCGGGAGGTTAGGTGAGCAGTTCTTC. The encoded protein is CASSFTGTSGRLGEQFF.

The chain uses TRBV3-1 and TRBJ2-1; D is possibly TRBD2 (5 bases). The CDR3 consists of 15 residues. V lost 0 bases, J lost 5 bases, and 11 bases lay in between. Germline assignment: CDR1 LGHDT and CDR2 YNNKEL (reference sequence). The chain's CDR3 is CASSQDPAANNEQFF. The CDR3 coding sequence is TGTGCCAGCAGCCAAGATCCAGCGGCAAACAATGAGCAGTTCTTC.

The chain carries TRBV4-3 and TRBJ1-1, with 7 positions matching TRBD1. Trimming removed 1 base from V and 8 bases from J; junction bases left unmatched: 7. The CDR3 covers 14 residues. The germline gives CDR1 LGHNA, CDR2 YSLEER. CDR3 nucleotides: TGCGCCAGCAGCCAAGTCCGGGACAGACGGGAAGCTTTCTTT. Residues: CASSQVRDRREAFF.

The CDR3 DNA is TGCAGTGCTAGAAATCTAGCGGAGGGGACCTCCTACAATGAGCAGTTCTTC. Protein: CSARNLAEGTSYNEQFF. The chain employs TRBV20-1 and TRBJ2-1, with 7 bases aligning to TRBD2. The CDR3 is 17 residues long. The germline V gene has CDR1 DFQATT and CDR2 SNEGSKA (reference sequence). J gave up 0 bases and V 2 bases, and 10 bases lay outside the gene matches.

This clonotype has a handful of counts. The CDR3 DNA reads TGTGCCAGCACCGCGTTACAAGAGACCCAGTACTTC. It yields the protein CASTALQETQYF. J is TRBJ2-5 and V is TRBV6-6; D call uncertain. Trimming stripped 7 bases from V and 2 bases from J, with 8 bases between. CDR1 is MNHNY, CDR2 SVGAGI, per germline (reference sequence). The CDR3 contains 12 residues.

The rearrangement joins TRBV4-1 to TRBJ2-7; 7 bases match TRBD2. The germline V gene encodes CDR1 MGHRA and CDR2 YSYEKL. V was pared by 4 bases and J by 3 bases, with 12 bases of the junction left unmatched. The CDR3 runs 16 residues. The CDR3 loop is CASSLTSGTPGYEQYF. The CDR3 nucleotides are TGCGCCAGCAGCCTCACAAGCGGGACCCCGGGCTACGAGCAGTACTTC.

This clonotype was recorded many times. J is TRBJ2-1 and V is TRBV5-1; no clear D gene. CDR3 length: 14 amino acids. V was trimmed by 0 bases and J by 0 bases, leaving 4 bases between them. Germline-derived CDR1 and CDR2 are SGHRS and YFSETQ. CDR3 loop: CASSLADSYNEQFF. CDR3 DNA: TGCGCCAGCAGCTTGGCGGACTCCTACAATGAGCAGTTCTTC.

This clonotype was picked up a small number of times. The rearrangement joins TRBV6-1 to TRBJ2-7, with D perhaps TRBD2 (6 bases). V shed 6 bases and J shed 3 bases, with 18 bases lying between them. Germline CDR1 reads MNHNS; CDR2 reads SASEGT. This CDR3 spans 15 amino acids. The CDR3, as DNA: TGTGCCAGCAGCCACCCTCCGACCGGGGGCTACGAGCAGTACTTC. Translating it yields CASSHPPTGGYEQYF.

This clonotype has more than one count but fewer than ten. This chain links TRBV20-1 with TRBJ2-7; the D call may be TRBD1 or TRBD2 (6 bases each). The CDR3 loop spans 14 amino acids. The ends were cut back, 1 base at V and 6 bases at J, with 16 bases in the middle. Germline loops: CDR1 DFQATT, CDR2 SNEGSKA (reference sequence). The chain's CDR3 is CSARVGSGGPEQYF. The CDR3 region has the DNA TGCAGTGCTAGAGTTGGGTCTGGGGGGCCCGAGCAGTACTTC.

V is TRBV28 and J is TRBJ2-3; TRBD2 is a possible D gene (5 bases). CDR3 size: 14 residues. Per germline, CDR1 MDHEN and CDR2 SYDVKM. V dropped 8 bases and J dropped 1 base, with 13 bases sitting between them. The chain's CDR3 is CASSRDARTDTQYF. The CDR3 region has the DNA TGTGCCAGCTCGAGGGATGCCCGCACAGATACGCAGTATTTT. The full variable domain, with the rest looked up from reference TRBV28 and TRBJ2-3, is DVKVTQSSRYLVKRTGEKVFLECVQDMDHENMFWYRQDPGLGLRLIYFSYDVKMKEKGDIPEGYSVSREKKERFSLILESASTNQTSMYLCASSRDARTDTQYFGPGTRLTVL.

This sequence joins TRBV20-1 and TRBJ2-7; D is ambiguous. V lost 3 bases and J lost 2, with 11 bases in between. The CDR3 consists of 13 residues. The germline V gene has CDR1 DFQATT and CDR2 SNEGSKA (reference sequence). The CDR3 bases are TGCAGTGCTAGTTCTCAGAGTACCTACGAGCAGTACTTC. The encoded protein is CSASSQSTYEQYF.

The chain has TRBV5-1 and TRBJ1-2, with D hard to call. Germline lookup yields CDR1 SGHRS and CDR2 YFSETQ. Trimming stripped 4 bases from V and 4 bases from J, with 11 bases between. This CDR3 contains 13 residues. Written as DNA, the CDR3 is TGCGCCAGCAGCAATACTGAATCCTATGGCTACACCTTC. This translates into CASSNTESYGYTF.

This clonotype was counted a few times. The J gene is TRBJ1-2, the V gene TRBV18; the D is unclear. Trimming pared 6 bases from V and 5 bases from J, leaving 16 bases between. The CDR3 extends over 14 amino acids. Germline V gene lookup returns CDR1 KGHSH and CDR2 LQKENI. This chain's CDR3 is CASSPAPSGYGYTF. CDR3 DNA sequence: TGTGCCAGCTCCCCCGCGCCTTCTGGGTATGGCTACACCTTC.

The chain links TRBV7-3 to TRBJ1-2; no clear D. V gave up 5 bases and J gave up 2 bases, with 12 bases separating them. The CDR3 totals 14 residues. Looked up from germline, CDR1 is SGHTA and CDR2 is FQGTGA. In DNA form, the CDR3 reads TGTGCCAGCAGCCCCTCTAAGGACAACTATGGCTACACCTTC. Translated, it gives CASSPSKDNYGYTF.

The chain combines TRBV3-1 with TRBJ2-7; D not certain. Germline values: CDR1 LGHDT, CDR2 YNNKEL (reference sequence). Trimming left V 2 bases short and J 2 bases short, with 7 bases between. This CDR3 has 13 residues. The CDR3 loop reads CASSQQSPYEQYF. The CDR3 DNA follows: TGTGCCAGCAGCCAACAGTCTCCCTACGAGCAGTACTTC.

A few counts support this clonotype. The J gene is TRBJ2-5, the V gene TRBV7-2; D is ambiguous. The CDR3 is made up of 12 amino acids. Germline loops: CDR1 SGHTA, CDR2 FQGNSA. Trimming pared 5 bases from V and 5 bases from J, leaving 9 bases between. The DNA of the CDR3 is TGTGCCAGCAGCACAGCGAGCGAGACCCAGTACTTC. As protein: CASSTASETQYF.

This clonotype has more than one count but fewer than ten. The chain joins TRBV3-1 to TRBJ2-1; 7 bases line up with TRBD2. Per germline, CDR1 LGHDT and CDR2 YNNKEL (reference sequence). The ends lost 2 bases at V and 4 bases at J; junction bases unmatched: 5. The CDR3 contains 15 residues. CDR3 loop: CASSQYGGYYNEQFF. Written as DNA, the CDR3 is TGTGCCAGCAGCCAATACGGGGGGTATTACAATGAGCAGTTCTTC.

The chain couples TRBV4-3 to TRBJ2-4, with 11 bases aligning to TRBD1. TRBJ2-7 explains the end of the DNA better; the J call may be wrong. Germline lookup yields CDR1 LGHNA and CDR2 YSLEER. This CDR3 contains 18 residues. CDR3 sequence (DNA): TGCGCCAGCAGCCAAGATATCGGACAGGGGGCATTCTCCTACGAGCAGTACTTC. Its translation: CASSQDIGQGAFSYEQYF.

This clonotype appeared a few times. The chain is built from TRBV7-2 and TRBJ2-7; the D gene is possibly TRBD2 (5 bases). CDR1 SGHTA and CDR2 FQGNSA come from the germline V gene. The CDR3 is 16 amino acids. V gave up 1 base and J gave up 0 bases, with 13 bases separating them. The CDR3 DNA sequence: TGTGCCAGCAGCTTAGTTCCTAGCTCAATCTCCTACGAGCAGTACTTC. This gives the protein CASSLVPSSISYEQYF.

This sequence joins TRBV11-2 and TRBJ1-2; D is unclear. The CDR3 has 13 amino acids. The germline CDR1 and CDR2 sequences are SGHAT and FQNNGV. Trimming shortened V by 8 bases and J by 2 bases, and 12 bases separated the two germline ends. CDR3 amino acids: CASGQQVNYGYTF. In DNA, the CDR3 is TGTGCCAGCGGGCAGCAAGTCAACTATGGCTACACCTTC. Full variable domain (rest looked up from reference TRBV11-2 and TRBJ1-2): EAGVAQSPRYKIIEKRQSVAFWCNPISGHATLYWYQQILGQGPKLLIQFQNNGVVDDSQLPKDRFSAERLKGVDSTLKIQPAKLEDSAVYLCASGQQVNYGYTFGSGTRLTVV.

This chain joins TRBV20-1 and TRBJ2-7, with D perhaps TRBD2 (5 bases). The V and J ends lost 0 bases and 2 bases respectively, with 14 bases between them. The CDR3 has 15 amino acids. Germline CDR1 is DFQATT and CDR2 is SNEGSKA (reference sequence). The CDR3 loop reads CSARDSEGGTYEQYF. CDR3 coding DNA: TGCAGTGCTAGAGATAGCGAGGGTGGGACCTACGAGCAGTACTTC.

The rearrangement joins TRBV28 to TRBJ2-4; D unclear. The tail of the sequence fits TRBJ2-5 better, so the J call may be wrong. This CDR3 spans 15 amino acids. The V gene's germline CDR1 is MDHEN and CDR2 SYDVKM. CDR3 DNA: TGTGCCAGCAGTTTTGTCACACCCACTAAAGAGACCCAGTACTTC. Protein sequence: CASSFVTPTKETQYF.

This clonotype was observed at least ten times. The rearrangement uses TRBV20-1 and TRBJ2-7; D perhaps matches TRBD2 (7 bases). Deletions cut 8 bases from V and 1 base from J, with 15 bases between. Germline-derived CDR1 and CDR2 are DFQATT and SNEGSKA (reference sequence). CDR3 length: 13 residues. The CDR3 reads CSRREQGSYEQYF. In nucleotides, the CDR3 is TGCAGTAGGCGGGAGCAGGGGTCCTACGAGCAGTACTTC.

The chain is built from TRBV7-2 and TRBJ2-4; 11 nucleotides align to TRBD1. Gene TRBJ2-7 matches the end of the DNA better, so the J call may be wrong. The CDR3 runs 16 residues. In germline, CDR1 is SGHTA, CDR2 FQGNSA. The CDR3 DNA reads TGTGCCAGCAGTCGGACCGGGACAGGGGGTACCTACGAGCAGTACTTC. It is translated as CASSRTGTGGTYEQYF.

The CDR3 nucleotides are TGCGCCAGCAGCCAAGGTATACAGTACGGAAGAGATACGCAGTATTTT. It specifies CASSQGIQYGRDTQYF. This sequence joins TRBV4-1 and TRBJ2-3; D is uncertain. Trimming shortened V by 1 base and J by 5 bases, and 16 bases separated the two germline ends. The germline V gene has CDR1 MGHRA and CDR2 YSYEKL. The CDR3 has 16 residues.

The chain couples TRBV7-2 to TRBJ2-2; D is ambiguous. V was shortened by 1 base and J by 9 bases, with 9 bases between the two germline ends. The V gene's germline CDR1 is SGHTA and CDR2 FQGNSA. The CDR3 is 13 amino acids. The CDR3 is CASSLDPGRELFF. In nucleotides, the CDR3 is TGTGCCAGCAGCTTAGACCCGGGCCGGGAGCTGTTTTTT.

The genes are TRBV6-5 and TRBJ1-2, with D unresolved. The V and J ends lost 6 bases and 4 bases respectively, with 15 bases between them. From germline, CDR1 is MNHEY and CDR2 SVGAGI. This CDR3 comprises 14 residues. CDR3 protein: CASRPYEPFYGYTF. The CDR3, as DNA: TGTGCCAGCAGGCCCTATGAACCCTTCTATGGCTACACCTTC.